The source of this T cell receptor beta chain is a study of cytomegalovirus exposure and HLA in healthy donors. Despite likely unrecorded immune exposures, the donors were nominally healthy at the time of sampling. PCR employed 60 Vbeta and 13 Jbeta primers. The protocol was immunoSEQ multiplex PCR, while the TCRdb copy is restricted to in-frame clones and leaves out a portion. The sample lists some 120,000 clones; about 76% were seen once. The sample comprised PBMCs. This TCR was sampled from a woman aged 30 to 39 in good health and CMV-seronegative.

In DNA form, the CDR3 reads TGCGCCAGCAGCAGAGGGACTAGCGGGGGGGAGACCCAGTACTTC. It specifies CASSRGTSGGETQYF. The chain couples TRBV5-1 to TRBJ2-5; 15 nucleotides agree with TRBD2. The CDR3 runs 15 residues. From germline, CDR1 is SGHRS and CDR2 YFSETQ. Unmatched junction bases numbered 3, after V lost 4 bases and J lost 5 bases.